One sample yielded the 26 T cell receptor beta chains listed below, sequenced in a study of cytomegalovirus exposure and HLA in healthy donors. Vbeta (60) and Jbeta (13) primers were used in the PCR. Repertoires were generated with immunoSEQ multiplex PCR, while TCRdb's copy carries only in-frame clones and drops some. Of approximately 110,000 clones in the sample, just under 75% were seen once. Sequencing input: PBMCs. These receptors were taken from a man between 60 and 75 years old in good health and CMV-seropositive.

The chain is built from TRBV4-1 and TRBJ1-4; D possibly corresponds to TRBD1 (5 bases). The ends were cut back, 2 bases at V and 4 bases at J, with 14 bases in the middle. The germline V gene encodes CDR1 MGHRA and CDR2 YSYEKL. This CDR3 contains 16 residues. CDR3 in DNA: TGCGCCAGCAGCCAAAGGATCGGGGGGGATAATGAAAAACTGTTTTTT. Translated, it gives CASSQRIGGDNEKLFF.

The rearrangement joins TRBV11-2 to TRBJ2-5, with 9 bases identical to TRBD2. This CDR3 comprises 14 residues. J lost 2 bases, V lost 8 bases, and 6 bases had no gene match. In germline, CDR1 is SGHAT, CDR2 FQNNGV. The CDR3 spells CASSGSGGQETQYF. In DNA, the CDR3 is TGTGCCAGCTCCGGTAGCGGGGGTCAAGAGACCCAGTACTTC.

The V and J genes are TRBV7-8 and TRBJ2-7, with D possibly TRBD2 on 6 matching bases. Germline V gene sequence: CDR1 SGHVS, CDR2 FQNEAQ. The CDR3 runs 15 residues. Trimming stripped 5 bases from V and 5 bases from J, with 19 bases between. The CDR3 reads CASSSPRGGKHEQYF. As DNA, the CDR3 is TGTGCCAGCAGCAGTCCCCGAGGCGGGAAACACGAGCAGTACTTC.

Turning to this clone: This specimen includes other DNA sequences encoding the same CDR3. The chain uses TRBV5-1 and TRBJ2-3, with D perhaps TRBD2 (5 bases). CDR1 and CDR2 from the germline V gene are SGHRS and YFSETQ. CDR3 length: 13 amino acids. V was shortened by 4 bases and J by 3 bases, with 9 bases between the two germline ends. The CDR3 region has the DNA TGCGCCAGCAGCCCGGGAAGTACAGATACGCAGTATTTT. Translated, it gives CASSPGSTDTQYF.

The V call is TRBV5-4, the J call TRBJ1-2, with D possibly TRBD1 on 6 matching bases. The CDR3 sequence is 14 residues long. Trimming stripped 2 bases from V and 6 bases from J, with 14 bases between. Looked up from germline, CDR1 is SGHNT and CDR2 is YYREEE (reference sequence). CDR3 nucleotide sequence: TGTGCCAGCAGCTTAAGTTTGGGGGCCGATGGCTACACCTTC. Translated, it gives CASSLSLGADGYTF.

V is TRBV9 and J is TRBJ1-6, with 10 bases identical to TRBD1. Germline V gives CDR1 SGDLS, CDR2 YYNGEE. The CDR3 contains 14 residues. Trimming took 3 bases from V and 9 from J; bases not matched to a gene: 3. The CDR3 spells CASSARTGGSPLHF. The DNA for the CDR3 is TGTGCCAGCAGCGCCCGGACAGGGGGTTCACCCCTCCACTTT. The full variable domain, in which reference TRBV9 and TRBJ1-6 provide the parts outside the CDR3, is DSGVTQTPKHLITATGQRVTLRCSPRSGDLSVYWYQQSLDQGLQFLIQYYNGEERAKGNILERFSAQQFPDLHSELNLSSLELGDSALYFCASSARTGGSPLHFGNGTRLTVT.

This chain links TRBV15 with TRBJ2-5; 9 bases fit TRBD2. Germline assignment: CDR1 LNHNV and CDR2 YYDKDF (reference sequence). V dropped 0 bases and J dropped 3; count of bases not matched to a gene: 11. This CDR3 has 18 amino acids. The CDR3 coding sequence is TGTGCCACCAGCAGAGATTTCGGAGGCGGGGGGGGCGAAGAGACCCAGTACTTC. It encodes CATSRDFGGGGGEETQYF. The full variable domain, its missing parts supplied by reference TRBV15 and TRBJ2-5, is DAMVIQNPRYQVTQFGKPVTLSCSQTLNHNVMYWYQQKSSQAPKLLFHYYDKDFNNEADTPDNFQSRRPNTSFCFLDIRSPGLGDTAMYLCATSRDFGGGGGEETQYFGPGTRLLVL.

The V gene is TRBV5-1, the J gene TRBJ2-5; 7 bases align to TRBD2. V lost 2 bases, J lost 5 bases, and 6 bases stayed unmatched. Per germline, CDR1 SGHRS and CDR2 YFSETQ. This CDR3 is built from 14 residues. CDR3 region: CASSFGRRGETQYF. The DNA of the CDR3 is TGCGCCAGCAGCTTTGGGAGGCGGGGGGAGACCCAGTACTTC.

The chain joins TRBV10-2 to TRBJ2-3, with 9 nucleotides matching TRBD2. Germline V lookup: CDR1 WSHSY, CDR2 SAAADI. V was pared by 2 bases and J by 1 base, with 10 bases of the junction left unmatched. The CDR3 spans 18 residues. CDR3 in amino acids: CASSETYLLAGRTDTQYF. Here the CDR3 DNA reads TGCGCCAGCAGTGAGACCTATCTTCTAGCGGGACGCACAGATACGCAGTATTTT.

The chain links TRBV6-1 to TRBJ2-7, with D perhaps TRBD1 (5 bases). CDR3 length equals 15 residues. Germline V gene lookup returns CDR1 MNHNS and CDR2 SASEGT. V lost 3 bases to trimming and J lost 5 bases, with 17 bases between them. The CDR3 bases are TGTGCCAGCAGTGATTTGGGGCAGGGAAGGAACGAGCAGTACTTC. Translated: CASSDLGQGRNEQYF.

The chain employs TRBV11-2 and TRBJ2-7, with 8 positions matching TRBD1. With 3 bases clipped from V and 2 bases from J, the junction kept 6 bases outside the gene matches. Germline V lookup: CDR1 SGHAT, CDR2 FQNNGV. This CDR3 spans 15 amino acids. CDR3 residues: CASSFSGQDPYEQYF. In DNA, the CDR3 is TGTGCCAGCAGCTTCTCGGGACAGGATCCCTACGAGCAGTACTTC.

The V call is TRBV6-5, the J call TRBJ2-1, with unresolved D. Germline CDR1 is MNHEY and CDR2 is SVGAGI. This CDR3 comprises 12 residues. The germline V and J ends were trimmed by 6 bases and 10 bases, with 13 bases remaining between them. The CDR3 loop reads CASSRAGWEQFF. The CDR3 nucleotides are TGTGCCAGCAGCCGAGCTGGTTGGGAGCAGTTCTTC.

V gene TRBV11-2 combines with J gene TRBJ2-1, with D hard to call. Germline values: CDR1 SGHAT, CDR2 FQNNGV. Trimming stripped 4 bases from V and 6 bases from J, with 10 bases between. The CDR3 sequence is 13 residues long. This chain's CDR3 is CASSSSIVNEQFF. The CDR3, as DNA: TGTGCCAGCAGCTCCTCGATAGTCAATGAGCAGTTCTTC.

This sequence joins TRBV11-2 and TRBJ1-2; weak D call: TRBD1 (5 bases). V was trimmed by 5 bases and J by 7 bases, leaving 17 bases between them. The CDR3 is 14 amino acids. Germline CDR1 and CDR2: SGHAT and FQNNGV. CDR3 sequence (DNA): TGTGCCAGCAGCCCTTTTGCGGGGCGGGGTGGCTACACCTTC. As protein: CASSPFAGRGGYTF.

CDR3 coding DNA: TGCAGCGTGCCATCTTTCGGTGGCTACACCTTC. This encodes CSVPSFGGYTF. V gene TRBV29-1 combines with J gene TRBJ1-2, with D hard to call. The CDR3 consists of 11 residues. Trimming removed 6 bases at V and 7 bases at J, with 12 bases between. Germline V CDR1 and CDR2: SQVTM, ANQGSEA.

V is TRBV9 and J is TRBJ2-5, with a tentative D call TRBD2 (7 bases). Trimming stripped 4 bases from V and 9 bases from J, with 10 bases between. CDR3 length equals 11 residues. The germline V gene has CDR1 SGDLS and CDR2 YYNGEE. CDR3 amino acids: CASSRGGAQYF. The DNA of the CDR3 is TGTGCCAGCAGCAGGGGGGGGGCCCAGTACTTC.

This chain links TRBV29-1 with TRBJ2-3, with D perhaps TRBD2 (5 bases). Per the germline V gene, CDR1 is SQVTM and CDR2 is ANQGSEA. The CDR3 runs to 13 residues. V dropped 3 bases and J dropped 6 bases, with 13 bases sitting between them. The CDR3 sequence is CSVELAVIDTQYF. Here the CDR3 DNA reads TGCAGCGTTGAGCTAGCTGTCATCGATACGCAGTATTTT.

The chain employs TRBV6-1 and TRBJ1-1; maybe TRBD1 (6 bases). Trimming pared 7 bases from V and 5 bases from J, leaving 14 bases between. Germline values: CDR1 MNHNS, CDR2 SASEGT. The CDR3 runs to 13 residues. The CDR3 DNA follows: TGTGCCAGCAAGTGGGGGCGGAGAACTGAAGCTTTCTTT. Its translation: CASKWGRRTEAFF.

This clone was counted between two and nine times. The chain uses TRBV6-5 and TRBJ1-1; TRBD1 matches at 8 bases. Trimming cost V 2 bases and J 4 bases; bases outside gene matches: 6. CDR1 and CDR2 (germline): MNHEY, SVGAGI. This CDR3 comprises 15 residues. The CDR3: CASSYDRGGTTEAFF. CDR3 bases: TGTGCCAGCAGTTACGACAGGGGCGGCACCACTGAAGCTTTCTTT.

The chain carries TRBV11-2 and TRBJ2-5; a possible D gene is TRBD1 (8 bases). The V end lost 5 bases, the J end lost 5 bases, and 12 bases lay between the germline ends. Germline CDR1 and CDR2: SGHAT and FQNNGV. The CDR3 has 13 residues. The CDR3 region has the DNA TGTGCCAGCAGCGAACAGGGGGGGGAGACCCAGTACTTC. Its protein product is CASSEQGGETQYF.

V gene TRBV5-1 combines with J gene TRBJ2-3, with D perhaps matching TRBD2 (5 bases). The CDR3 contains 15 residues. The V and J ends lost 4 bases and 1 base respectively, with 13 bases between them. Germline V gene data show CDR1 as SGHRS and CDR2 as YFSETQ. CDR3 sequence: CASSAGVWGTDTQYF. As DNA, the CDR3 is TGCGCCAGCAGCGCGGGCGTCTGGGGCACAGATACGCAGTATTTT.

This chain joins TRBV5-8 and TRBJ1-3, with D uncertain. The V end lost 4 bases, the J end lost 6 bases, and 17 bases lay between the germline ends. Germline CDR1 reads SGHTS; CDR2 reads YDEGEE. The CDR3 contains 15 residues. The CDR3 spells CASSQIIAGLNTIYF. The CDR3 DNA reads TGTGCCAGCAGCCAAATTATCGCGGGGTTAAACACCATATATTTT.

The CDR3 here is CAWSLQGINSPLHF. CDR3 bases: TGTGCCTGGTCTTTGCAGGGCATAAATTCACCCCTCCACTTT. The chain combines TRBV30 with TRBJ1-6; maybe TRBD1 (5 bases). The CDR3 runs to 14 residues. The V gene's germline CDR1 is GTSNPN and CDR2 SVGIG (reference sequence). The V gene lost 5 bases and the J gene lost 7 bases, with 15 bases spanning the gap.

V usage is TRBV2 and J usage is TRBJ2-2; 11 bases agree with TRBD1. This CDR3 has 16 residues. Trimming cost V 5 bases and J 5 bases; bases outside gene matches: 7. Looked up from germline, CDR1 is SNHLY and CDR2 is FYNNEI. CDR3 region: CASSQDRGLGTGELFF. Written as DNA, the CDR3 is TGTGCCAGCAGTCAGGACAGGGGGCTGGGAACCGGGGAGCTGTTTTTT.

This clone was seen a single time. The V call is TRBV28, the J call TRBJ1-2, with D maybe TRBD1 (6 bases). V was clipped by 3 bases and J by 5 bases, with 13 bases between them. This CDR3 has 14 amino acids. CDR1 is MDHEN, CDR2 SYDVKM, per germline. CDR3 in DNA: TGTGCCAGCAGTTTCCGCTTGGACAGTTATGGCTACACCTTC. Protein: CASSFRLDSYGYTF.

The DNA for the CDR3 is TGTGCCAGCAGTTTAGGGACAGGGGGTGAAAAACTGTTTTTT. This sequence encodes CASSLGTGGEKLFF. J is TRBJ1-4 and V is TRBV27; 11 nucleotides match TRBD1. V was clipped by 2 bases and J by 7 bases; unmatched bases: 0. Germline V gene sequence: CDR1 MNHEY, CDR2 SMNVEV (reference sequence). This CDR3 comprises 14 residues.